One sample yielded the 13 T cell receptor beta chains listed below, sequenced in a study of blood T cell repertoires in COVID-19. Sequencing used immunoSEQ multiplex PCR; TCRdb keeps in-frame clones, though not all of them. The sample comprises some 80,000 clones, 86% of which are singletons, and roughly a sixth rests with the top ten. The sequencing sample was made of peripheral blood. These receptors were taken from a human donor in a cohort sampled during active COVID-19.

V is TRBV7-9 and J is TRBJ2-7; 7 nucleotides match TRBD1. The CDR3 is 17 amino acids. V lost 2 bases and J lost 3; bases outside the gene matches: 13. Germline V gene data show CDR1 as SEHNR and CDR2 as FQNEAQ (reference sequence). The CDR3 sequence is CASSLPTLRDSGYEQYF. The CDR3 DNA sequence: TGTGCCAGCAGCTTACCCACCCTCCGGGACAGCGGCTACGAGCAGTACTTC. The variable domain in full, completed from reference TRBV7-9 and TRBJ2-7, reads DTGVSQNPRHKITKRGQNVTFRCDPISEHNRLYWYRQTLGQGPEFLTYFQNEAQLEKSRLLSDRFSAERPKGSFSTLEIQRTEQGDSAMYLCASSLPTLRDSGYEQYFGPGTRLTVT.

The chain links TRBV5-6 to TRBJ2-7, with TRBD1 matching 7 bases. Germline lookup yields CDR1 SGHDT and CDR2 YYEEEE. V shed 0 bases, J shed 4 bases, and the junction held 10 bases outside the gene matches. The CDR3 is made up of 16 amino acids. CDR3 sequence (DNA): TGTGCCAGCAGCTTGGGACCCGGGACAGCTGAATACGAGCAGTACTTC. Amino acid sequence: CASSLGPGTAEYEQYF.

On this clone itself: The sample carries other DNA sequences with the same CDR3. V and J are TRBV19 and TRBJ1-6; D is undetermined. The CDR3 is 14 amino acids. Germline CDR1 and CDR2: LNHDA and SQIVND (reference sequence). V was clipped by 2 bases and J by 8 bases, with 10 bases between them. The CDR3 reads CASSITKGDSPLHF. CDR3 DNA: TGTGCCAGTAGTATAACTAAAGGAGATTCACCCCTCCACTTT.

The rearrangement links TRBV18 to TRBJ2-7, with 7 bases identical to TRBD1. Losses at the gene ends were 3 bases for V and 2 bases for J; bases not matched to a gene: 13. This CDR3 is 17 amino acids long. The germline V gene encodes CDR1 KGHSH and CDR2 LQKENI. CDR3 DNA sequence: TGTGCCAGCTCACCTATAACTTCGGGACAGAGTACCTACGAGCAGTACTTC. It yields the protein CASSPITSGQSTYEQYF. Together with reference TRBV18 and TRBJ2-7, the CDR3 gives the full variable domain: NAGVMQNPRHLVRRRGQEARLRCSPMKGHSHVYWYRQLPEEGLKFMVYLQKENIIDESGMPKERFSAEFPKEGPSILRIQQVVRGDSAAYFCASSPITSGQSTYEQYFGPGTRLTVT.

V usage is TRBV6-6 and J usage is TRBJ2-2, with TRBD2 matching 8 bases. After removal of 0 bases from V and 5 bases from J, the junction contained 5 bases not matched to a gene. The germline V gene has CDR1 MNHNY and CDR2 SVGAGI (reference sequence). The CDR3 loop spans 16 amino acids. The CDR3, as DNA: TGTGCCAGCAGTTACTCGGTAACGGGAGGGACCGGGGAGCTGTTTTTT. This gives the protein CASSYSVTGGTGELFF.

This clone has a single count. The V call is TRBV7-2, the J call TRBJ1-5, with D possibly matching TRBD1 (6 bases). Germline assignment: CDR1 SGHTA and CDR2 FQGNSA. V lost 0 bases, J lost 6 bases, and 12 bases lay in between. This CDR3 is built from 15 residues. Here the CDR3 reads CASSLAGGAVQPQHF. The DNA for the CDR3 is TGTGCCAGCAGCTTAGCGGGGGGGGCCGTTCAGCCCCAGCATTTT.

The chain combines TRBV19 with TRBJ1-2; D may be TRBD1 (6 bases). Trimming took off 7 bases at V and 7 bases at J, with 25 bases between the two ends. Per the germline V gene, CDR1 is LNHDA and CDR2 is SQIVND (reference sequence). CDR3 length: 16 residues. The CDR3 loop is CASTVVWTDNRSGYTF. The CDR3 nucleotides read TGTGCCAGTACCGTAGTATGGACAGATAATAGATCTGGCTACACCTTC.

V usage is TRBV27 and J usage is TRBJ2-3, with 8 bases lining up with TRBD2. Germline assignment: CDR1 MNHEY and CDR2 SMNVEV (reference sequence). J gave up 6 bases and V 2 bases, and 10 bases lay outside the gene matches. CDR3 size: 16 residues. CDR3 DNA sequence: TGTGCCAGCAGTTTACCTCCCCCCGGGAGGGTTGATACGCAGTATTTT. Its translation: CASSLPPPGRVDTQYF.

The rearrangement joins TRBV7-2 to TRBJ2-1; 7 positions match TRBD1. The V gene end was trimmed by 0 bases and the J gene end by 4 bases; junction bases not matched to a gene: 3. This CDR3 is 15 amino acids long. Per the germline V gene, CDR1 is SGHTA and CDR2 is FQGNSA. Here the CDR3 reads CASSLAGTDYNEQFF. The CDR3 nucleotides are TGTGCCAGCAGCTTAGCCGGGACAGATTACAATGAGCAGTTCTTC. The whole variable domain, remainder taken from reference TRBV7-2 and TRBJ2-1, is GAGVSQSPSNKVTEKGKDVELRCDPISGHTALYWYRQSLGQGLEFLIYFQGNSAPDKSGLPSDRFSAERTGGSVSTLTIQRTQQEDSAVYLCASSLAGTDYNEQFFGPGTRLTVL.

The chain joins TRBV7-3 to TRBJ2-5, with 10 bases aligning to TRBD1. With V trimmed by 6 bases and J by 4 bases, 8 bases remained unmatched. This CDR3 region has 15 residues. The V gene's germline CDR1 is SGHTA and CDR2 FQGTGA. CDR3: CASSSLRDRGETQYF. The CDR3 DNA reads as TGTGCCAGCAGTTCCCTACGGGACAGGGGAGAGACCCAGTACTTC.

The chain uses TRBV7-3 and TRBJ2-7; D possibly corresponds to TRBD2 (6 bases). V dropped 4 bases and J dropped 2 bases, with 18 bases sitting between them. Germline assignment: CDR1 SGHTA and CDR2 FQGTGA. CDR3 length equals 16 residues. Written as DNA, the CDR3 is TGTGCCAGCAGCTCTACGGGCGGGACCCCCCCCTACGAGCAGTACTTC. Its protein product is CASSSTGGTPPYEQYF.

This clone was found a few times. The chain combines TRBV30 with TRBJ1-1; possible D gene TRBD1, 5 bases. CDR3 size: 12 residues. Trimming removed 4 bases at V and 4 bases at J, with 10 bases between. The germline CDR1 and CDR2 sequences are GTSNPN and SVGIG (reference sequence). The CDR3 protein is CAWTQGGTEAFF. The CDR3 DNA reads TGTGCCTGGACGCAGGGAGGCACTGAAGCTTTCTTT.

The chain combines TRBV9 with TRBJ2-7, with 7 nucleotides matching TRBD2. With V trimmed by 2 bases and J by 7 bases, 15 bases remained unmatched. The CDR3 totals 16 residues. Germline CDR1 and CDR2: SGDLS and YYNGEE. The DNA for the CDR3 is TGTGCCAGCAGCGTGGGAGCGGGACTGACCTCGGGGGAGCAGTACTTC. It is translated as CASSVGAGLTSGEQYF. Together with reference TRBV9 and TRBJ2-7, the CDR3 gives the full variable domain: DSGVTQTPKHLITATGQRVTLRCSPRSGDLSVYWYQQSLDQGLQFLIQYYNGEERAKGNILERFSAQQFPDLHSELNLSSLELGDSALYFCASSVGAGLTSGEQYFGPGTRLTVT.